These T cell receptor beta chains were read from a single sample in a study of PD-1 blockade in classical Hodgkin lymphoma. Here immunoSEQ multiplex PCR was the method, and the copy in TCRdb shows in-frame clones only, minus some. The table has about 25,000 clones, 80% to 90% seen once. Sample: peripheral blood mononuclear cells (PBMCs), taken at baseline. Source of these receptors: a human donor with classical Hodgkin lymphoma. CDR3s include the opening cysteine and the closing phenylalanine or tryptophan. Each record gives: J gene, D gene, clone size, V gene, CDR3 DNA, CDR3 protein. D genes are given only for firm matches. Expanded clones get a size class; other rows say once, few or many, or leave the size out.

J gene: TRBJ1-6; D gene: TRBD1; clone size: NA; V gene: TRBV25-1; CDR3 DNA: TGTGCCAGCCGCGGGACAGGGGGCTCACCCCTCCACTTT; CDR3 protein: CASRGTGGSPLHF
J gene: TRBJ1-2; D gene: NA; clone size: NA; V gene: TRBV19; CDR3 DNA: TGTGCCACCTCAACCGGGCCCTATGGCTACACCTTC; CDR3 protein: CATSTGPYGYTF
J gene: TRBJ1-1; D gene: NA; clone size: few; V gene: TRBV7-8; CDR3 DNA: TGTGCCAGCAGCTTAACCAGCGGGGACACTGAAGCTTTCTTT; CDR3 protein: CASSLTSGDTEAFF
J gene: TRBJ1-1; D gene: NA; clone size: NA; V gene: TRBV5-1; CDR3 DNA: TGCGCCAGCAGCTTAGGGCTGAACACTGAAGCTTTCTTT; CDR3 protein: CASSLGLNTEAFF
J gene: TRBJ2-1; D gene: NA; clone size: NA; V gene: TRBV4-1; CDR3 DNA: TGCGCCAGCAGCCAAGATGCCTTACCGTCGACCTACAATGAGCAGTTCTTC; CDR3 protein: CASSQDALPSTYNEQFF
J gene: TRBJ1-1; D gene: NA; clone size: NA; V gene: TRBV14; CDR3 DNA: TGTGCCAGCAGCCAAGTGACAGGCATGAACACTGAAGCTTTCTTT; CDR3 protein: CASSQVTGMNTEAFF
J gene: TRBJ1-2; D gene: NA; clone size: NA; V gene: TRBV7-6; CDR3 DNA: TGTGCCAGCAGCTTAGGATTGGGGGGCGGGCATGGCTACACCTTC; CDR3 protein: CASSLGLGGGHGYTF
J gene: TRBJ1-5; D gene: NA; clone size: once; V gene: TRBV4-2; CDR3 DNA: TGTGCCAGCAGCCAAGAAGGGCAGGGTTTTCAGCCCCAGCATTTT; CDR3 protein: CASSQEGQGFQPQHF
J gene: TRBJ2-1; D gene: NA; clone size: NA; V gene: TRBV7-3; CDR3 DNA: TGTGCCAGCAGCGACCCTGAGCGGCCCTACAATGAGCAGTTCTTC; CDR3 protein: CASSDPERPYNEQFF
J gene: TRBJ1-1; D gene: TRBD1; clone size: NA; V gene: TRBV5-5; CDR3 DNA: TGTGCCAGCAGCTTGCGACAGGGGAAAGTGGGGTTCAACACTGAAGCTTTCTTT; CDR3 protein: CASSLRQGKVGFNTEAFF
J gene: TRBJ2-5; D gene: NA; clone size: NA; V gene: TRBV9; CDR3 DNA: TGTGCTACTATCGGAGGCAGGCTCCAAGAGACCCAGTACTTC; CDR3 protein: CATIGGRLQETQYF
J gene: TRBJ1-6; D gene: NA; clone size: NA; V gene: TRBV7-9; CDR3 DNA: TGTGCCAGCAGCTTAGACCCCCTTTCACCCCTCCACTTT; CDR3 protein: CASSLDPLSPLHF
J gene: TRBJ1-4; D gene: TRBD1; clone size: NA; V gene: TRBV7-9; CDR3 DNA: TGTGCCAGCAGCCTCGACAGGGGGCTCACAAATGAAAAACTGTTTTTT; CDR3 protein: CASSLDRGLTNEKLFF
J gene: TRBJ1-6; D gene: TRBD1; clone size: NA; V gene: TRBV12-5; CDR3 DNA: TGTGCTAGTGGTTTGGGACAGGGGGCTAATTCACCCCTCCACTTT; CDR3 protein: CASGLGQGANSPLHF
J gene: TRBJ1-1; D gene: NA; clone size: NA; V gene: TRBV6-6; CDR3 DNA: TGTGCCAGCAGGCGACAGATTAAGGTATTAGAGGTGAGAGCTTTCTTT; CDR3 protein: CASRRQIKVLEVRAFF
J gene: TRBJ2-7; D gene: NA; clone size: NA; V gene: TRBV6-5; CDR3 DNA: TGTGCCAGCAGTTTGGCCACCTCCTACGAGCAGTACTTC; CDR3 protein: CASSLATSYEQYF
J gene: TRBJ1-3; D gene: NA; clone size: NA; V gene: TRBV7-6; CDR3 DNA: TGTGCCAGCAGTCCTATCGAGGTGGGATCCTCTGGAAACACCATATATTTT; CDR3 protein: CASSPIEVGSSGNTIYF
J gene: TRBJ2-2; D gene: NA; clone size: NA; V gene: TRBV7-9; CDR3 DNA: TGCGCCAGCAGCTTAATGGGGGAGCTGTTTTTT; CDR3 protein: CASSLMGELFF
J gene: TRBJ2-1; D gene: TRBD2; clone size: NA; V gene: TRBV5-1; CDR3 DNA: TGCGCCAGCAGCTTTGCGGGGGGGCCCATGGGTGAGCAGTTCTTC; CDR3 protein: CASSFAGGPMGEQFF
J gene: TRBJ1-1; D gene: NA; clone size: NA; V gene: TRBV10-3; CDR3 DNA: TGTGCCATCAGTGCTCAACAACAGAACACTGAAGCTTTCTTT; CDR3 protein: CAISAQQQNTEAFF
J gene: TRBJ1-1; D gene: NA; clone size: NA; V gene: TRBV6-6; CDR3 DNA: TGTGCCAGCAGTCTAGATCAGAAAGCTTTCTTT; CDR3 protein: CASSLDQKAFF
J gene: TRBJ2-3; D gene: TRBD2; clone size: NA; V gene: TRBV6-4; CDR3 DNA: TGTGCCAGCAGTGACTCAGCGGGGGGGAGCACAGATACGCAGTATTTT; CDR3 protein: CASSDSAGGSTDTQYF
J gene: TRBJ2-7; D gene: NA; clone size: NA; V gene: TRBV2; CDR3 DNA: TGTGCCAGCAGGGAGGGGAAGGTGCCCGAGCAGTACTTC; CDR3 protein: CASREGKVPEQYF
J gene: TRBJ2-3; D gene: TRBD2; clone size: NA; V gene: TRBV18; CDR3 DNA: TGTGCCAGCTCACCACCGGGCGGGGGGACCCGCACAGATACGCAGTATTTT; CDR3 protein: CASSPPGGGTRTDTQYF
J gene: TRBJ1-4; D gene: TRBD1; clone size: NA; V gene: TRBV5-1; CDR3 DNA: TGCGCCTCTTCACAGGGGGCTAATGAAAAACTGTTTTTT; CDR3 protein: CASSQGANEKLFF
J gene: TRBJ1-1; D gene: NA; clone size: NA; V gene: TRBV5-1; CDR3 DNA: TGCGCCAGCAGCTTGGAGCCCCAGACAGAAGCTTTCTTT; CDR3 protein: CASSLEPQTEAFF
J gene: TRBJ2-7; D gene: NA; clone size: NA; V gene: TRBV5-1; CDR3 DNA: TGCGCCAGCAGTCCTCAGTCTGCCTCCTACGAGCAGTACTTC; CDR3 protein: CASSPQSASYEQYF
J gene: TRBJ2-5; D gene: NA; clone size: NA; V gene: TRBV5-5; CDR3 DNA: TGTGCCAGCAGCACGGAGGGCCTCCCGGGAGAGACCCAGTACTTC; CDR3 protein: CASSTEGLPGETQYF
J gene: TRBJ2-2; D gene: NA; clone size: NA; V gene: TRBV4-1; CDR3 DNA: TGCGCCAGCAGCAACAGGGTTCAGACCGGGGAGCTGTTTTTT; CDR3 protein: CASSNRVQTGELFF
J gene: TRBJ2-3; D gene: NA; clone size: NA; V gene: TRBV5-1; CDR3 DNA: TGCGCCAGCAGCTTGGGCCAGGAAACAGATACGCAGTATTTT; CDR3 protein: CASSLGQETDTQYF
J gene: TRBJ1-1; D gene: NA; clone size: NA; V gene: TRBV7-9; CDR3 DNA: TGTGCCAGCAGCTTCTTAGAGATTCGGGACACTGAAGCTTTCTTT; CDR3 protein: CASSFLEIRDTEAFF
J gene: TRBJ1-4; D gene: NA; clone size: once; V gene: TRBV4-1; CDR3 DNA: TGCGCCAGCAGCGATTGGGAGGGATCGGGAAAACTGTTTTTT; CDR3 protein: CASSDWEGSGKLFF
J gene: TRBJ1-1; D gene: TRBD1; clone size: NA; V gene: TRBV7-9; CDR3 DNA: TGTGCCAGCGACAGGGTGAACACTGAAGCTTTCTTT; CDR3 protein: CASDRVNTEAFF
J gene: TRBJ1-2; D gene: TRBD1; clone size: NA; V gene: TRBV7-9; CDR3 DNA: TGTGCCAGCAGCGATAGGGGGGACAGCCATGGCTACACCTTC; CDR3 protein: CASSDRGDSHGYTF
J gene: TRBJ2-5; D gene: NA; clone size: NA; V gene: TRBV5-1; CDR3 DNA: TGCGCCAGCACGCCGGGGGCCGGCGGAGAAGAGACCCAGTACTTC; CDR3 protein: CASTPGAGGEETQYF